This T cell receptor (beta chain) comes out of a study of blood T cell repertoires in COVID-19. V was cut by 0 bases and J by 4 bases, with 21 bases left in between. Germline CDR1 MNHNS, CDR2 SASEGT. CDR3 length: 18 amino acids. In the authors' workflow: It was from reference gene primer amplification that nucleated cell counts were estimated. Repertoires were generated with immunoSEQ multiplex PCR, while TCRdb's copy carries only in-frame clones and drops some. D and trimming were read from the DNA, whereas the V and J calls and clone size are those reported in that table. The table shows roughly 290,000 clones, with 80% to 90% occurring only once. Participant-reported clinical history was the basis for cohort assignment. Two consecutive negative NP/OP PCR tests, clearance, or resolved symptoms defined Cohort 3 recovery.

The sequence was collected from a woman aged 30 to 39 who had recovered from COVID-19. The V gene is TRBV6-1, the J gene TRBJ1-1; D gene ambiguous. The specimen was PBMCs or T cells enriched from blood (not recorded which). The CDR3 sequence: CASSEAPLGIIKSTEAFF. For the CDR3, the DNA is TGTGCCAGCAGTGAAGCGCCCCTGGGCATAATAAAGAGCACTGAAGCTTTCTTT.